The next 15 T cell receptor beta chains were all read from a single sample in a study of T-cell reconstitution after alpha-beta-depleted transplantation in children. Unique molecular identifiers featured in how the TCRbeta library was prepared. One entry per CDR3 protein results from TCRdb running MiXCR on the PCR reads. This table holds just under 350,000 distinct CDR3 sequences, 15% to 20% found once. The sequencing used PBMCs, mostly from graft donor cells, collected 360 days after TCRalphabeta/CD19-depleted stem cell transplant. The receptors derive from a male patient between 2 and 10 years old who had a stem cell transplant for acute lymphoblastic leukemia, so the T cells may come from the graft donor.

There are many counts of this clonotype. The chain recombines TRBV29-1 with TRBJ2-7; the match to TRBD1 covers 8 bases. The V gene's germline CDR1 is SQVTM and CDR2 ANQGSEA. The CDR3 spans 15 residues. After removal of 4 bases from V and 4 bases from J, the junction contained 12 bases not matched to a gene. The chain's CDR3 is CSVASLGQGWYEQYF. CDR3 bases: TGCAGCGTTGCCTCTCTCGGACAGGGATGGTACGAGCAGTACTTC.

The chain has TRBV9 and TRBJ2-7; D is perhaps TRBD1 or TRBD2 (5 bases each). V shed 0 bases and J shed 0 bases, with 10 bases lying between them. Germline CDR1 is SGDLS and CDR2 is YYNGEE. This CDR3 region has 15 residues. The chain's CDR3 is CASSVEAGTSYEQYF. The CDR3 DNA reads TGTGCCAGCAGCGTAGAGGCAGGGACCTCCTACGAGCAGTACTTC.

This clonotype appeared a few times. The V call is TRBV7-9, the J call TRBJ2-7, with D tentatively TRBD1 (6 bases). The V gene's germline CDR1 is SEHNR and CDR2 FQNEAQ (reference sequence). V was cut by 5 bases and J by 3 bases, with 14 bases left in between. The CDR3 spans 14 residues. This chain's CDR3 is CASSTSTGLYEQYF. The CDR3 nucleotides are TGTGCCAGCAGCACTTCGACAGGCCTCTACGAGCAGTACTTC.

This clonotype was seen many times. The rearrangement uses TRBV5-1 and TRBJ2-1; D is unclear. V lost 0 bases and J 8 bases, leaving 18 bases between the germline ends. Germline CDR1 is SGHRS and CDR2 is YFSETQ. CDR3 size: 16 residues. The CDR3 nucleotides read TGCGCCAGCAGCTTGGGGTGGCGTGGGCCGCAATATGAGCAGTTCTTC. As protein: CASSLGWRGPQYEQFF.

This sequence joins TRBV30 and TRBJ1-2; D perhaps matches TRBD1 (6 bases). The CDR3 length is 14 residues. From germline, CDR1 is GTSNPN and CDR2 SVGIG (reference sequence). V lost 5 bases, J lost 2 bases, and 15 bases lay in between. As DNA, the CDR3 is TGTGCCTGGGAGAGGGGGGACCTCAACTATGGCTACACCTTC. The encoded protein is CAWERGDLNYGYTF.

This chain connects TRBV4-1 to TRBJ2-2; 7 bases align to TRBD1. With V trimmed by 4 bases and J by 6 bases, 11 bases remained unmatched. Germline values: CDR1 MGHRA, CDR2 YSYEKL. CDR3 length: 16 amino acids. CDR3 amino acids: CASSLWTGLSSGELFF. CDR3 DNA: TGCGCCAGCAGCCTGTGGACAGGACTTTCCTCCGGGGAGCTGTTTTTT.

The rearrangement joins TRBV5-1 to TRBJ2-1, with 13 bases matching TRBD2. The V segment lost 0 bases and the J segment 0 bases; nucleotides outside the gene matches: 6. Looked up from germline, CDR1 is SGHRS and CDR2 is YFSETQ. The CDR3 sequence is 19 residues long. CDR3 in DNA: TGCGCCAGCAGCTTGGATGGGGGGACTAGCGGGACCTCCTACAATGAGCAGTTCTTC. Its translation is CASSLDGGTSGTSYNEQFF. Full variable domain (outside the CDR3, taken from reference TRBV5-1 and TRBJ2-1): KAGVTQTPRYLIKTRGQQVTLSCSPISGHRSVSWYQQTPGQGLQFLFEYFSETQRNKGNFPGRFSGRQFSNSRSEMNVSTLELGDSALYLCASSLDGGTSGTSYNEQFFGPGTRLTVL.

The CDR3 protein is CSALHNEQFF. The CDR3 DNA follows: TGCAGTGCCCTCCACAATGAGCAGTTCTTC. The chain uses TRBV20-1 and TRBJ2-1; no reliable D call. Trimming removed 6 bases from V and 5 bases from J, with 5 bases in between. The CDR3 consists of 10 residues. Looked up from germline, CDR1 is DFQATT and CDR2 is SNEGSKA (reference sequence).

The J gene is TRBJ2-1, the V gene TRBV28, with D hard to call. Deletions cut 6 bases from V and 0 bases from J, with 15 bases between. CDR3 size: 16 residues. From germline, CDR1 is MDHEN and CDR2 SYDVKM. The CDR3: CASSHRVGSSYNEQFF. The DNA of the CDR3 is TGTGCCAGCAGCCACCGAGTGGGTAGCTCCTACAATGAGCAGTTCTTC.

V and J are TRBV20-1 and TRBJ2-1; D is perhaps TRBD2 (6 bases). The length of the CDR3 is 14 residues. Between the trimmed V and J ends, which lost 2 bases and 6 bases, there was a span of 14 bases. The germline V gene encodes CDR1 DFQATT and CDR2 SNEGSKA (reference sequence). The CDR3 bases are TGCAGTGCTAGAAGGGTGGAGGGTCCCAATGAGCAGTTCTTC. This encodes CSARRVEGPNEQFF.

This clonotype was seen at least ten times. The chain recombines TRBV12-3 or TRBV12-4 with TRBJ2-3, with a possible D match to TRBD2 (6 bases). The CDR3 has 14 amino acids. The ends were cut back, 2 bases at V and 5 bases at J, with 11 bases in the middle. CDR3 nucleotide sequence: TGTGCCAGCAGTTTAAAGAGGGGAGGAGATACGCAGTATTTT. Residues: CASSLKRGGDTQYF.

The CDR3 DNA sequence: TGTGCCAGCAGTCGATACGCCGGGACTAGCTCCTACAATGAGCAGTTCTTC. The encoded protein is CASSRYAGTSSYNEQFF. V and J are TRBV6-2 or TRBV6-3 and TRBJ2-1, with 8 bases aligning to TRBD2. The trim removed 5 bases at V and 0 bases at J, leaving 9 bases unmatched. Germline V gene data show CDR1 as MNHEY and CDR2 as SVGEGT. The CDR3 has 17 residues.

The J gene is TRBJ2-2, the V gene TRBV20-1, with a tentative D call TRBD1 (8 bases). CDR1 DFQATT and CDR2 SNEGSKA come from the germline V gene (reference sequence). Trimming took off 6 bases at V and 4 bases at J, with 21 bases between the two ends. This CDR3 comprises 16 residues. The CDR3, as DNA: TGCAGTGCCCCCACAGGGGGGGTGATTCGCACCGGGGAGCTGTTTTTT. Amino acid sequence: CSAPTGGVIRTGELFF.

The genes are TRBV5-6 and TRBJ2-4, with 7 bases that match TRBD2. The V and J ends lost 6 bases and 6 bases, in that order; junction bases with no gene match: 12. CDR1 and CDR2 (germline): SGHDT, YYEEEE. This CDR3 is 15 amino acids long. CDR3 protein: CASTTFREAVNIQYF. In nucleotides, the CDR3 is TGTGCCAGCACCACTTTCCGGGAGGCCGTAAACATTCAGTACTTC. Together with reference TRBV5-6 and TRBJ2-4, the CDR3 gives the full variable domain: DAGVTQSPTHLIKTRGQQVTLRCSPKSGHDTVSWYQQALGQGPQFIFQYYEEEERQRGNFPDRFSGHQFPNYSSELNVNALLLGDSALYLCASTTFREAVNIQYFGAGTRLSVL.

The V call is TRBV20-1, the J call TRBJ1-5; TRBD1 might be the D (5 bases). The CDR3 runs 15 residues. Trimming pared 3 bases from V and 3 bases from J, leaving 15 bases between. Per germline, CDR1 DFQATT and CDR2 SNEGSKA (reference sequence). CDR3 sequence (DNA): TGCAGTGCTAGGTTCACCGGGGGGGTCAATCAGCCCCAGCATTTT. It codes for CSARFTGGVNQPQHF.